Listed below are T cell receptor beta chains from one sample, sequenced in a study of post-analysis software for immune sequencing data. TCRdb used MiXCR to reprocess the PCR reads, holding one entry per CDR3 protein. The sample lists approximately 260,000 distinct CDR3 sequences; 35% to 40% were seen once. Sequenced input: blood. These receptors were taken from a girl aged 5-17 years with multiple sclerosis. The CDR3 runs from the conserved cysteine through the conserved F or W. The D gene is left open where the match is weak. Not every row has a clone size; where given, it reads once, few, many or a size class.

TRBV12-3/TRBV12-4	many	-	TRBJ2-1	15	CASSLGGRVYNEQFF	TGTGCCAGCAGTTTAGGGGGGAGAGTATACAATGAGCAGTTCTTC
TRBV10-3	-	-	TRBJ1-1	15	CAISESTAQNTEAFF	TGTGCCATCAGTGAGTCAACAGCCCAGAACACTGAAGCTTTCTTT
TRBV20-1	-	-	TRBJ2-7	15	CSARDLKTPGNEQYF	TGCAGTGCTAGAGATCTGAAGACTCCTGGCAATGAGCAGTACTTC
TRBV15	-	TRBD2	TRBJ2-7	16	CATSRDFSGSSYEQYF	TGTGCCACCAGCAGAGATTTTAGCGGGAGCTCCTACGAGCAGTACTTC
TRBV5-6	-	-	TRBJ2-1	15	CASSGLGLGYNEQFF	TGTGCCAGCAGCGGACTGGGGTTGGGGTACAATGAGCAGTTCTTC
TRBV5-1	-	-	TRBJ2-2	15	CASSLRGPDTGELFF	TGCGCCAGCAGCTTGCGGGGGCCGGACACCGGGGAGCTGTTTTTT
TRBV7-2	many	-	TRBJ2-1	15	CASSSLAAGYNEQFF	TGTGCCAGCAGCTCCTTAGCGGCGGGCTACAATGAGCAGTTCTTC
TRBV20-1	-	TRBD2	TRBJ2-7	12	CSVSTSAHEQYF	TGCAGTGTTTCGACTAGCGCCCACGAGCAGTACTTC
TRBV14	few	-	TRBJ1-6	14	CASSQVWGGGPLHF	TGTGCCAGCAGCCAAGTATGGGGTGGAGGGCCCCTCCACTTT
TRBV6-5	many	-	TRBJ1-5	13	CASSYSRGQPQHF	TGTGCCAGCAGTTATTCCCGAGGTCAGCCCCAGCATTTT
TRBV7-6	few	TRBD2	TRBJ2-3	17	CASSLASQGGGADTQYF	TGTGCCAGCAGCTTAGCCTCCCAGGGCGGGGGGGCAGATACGCAGTATTTT
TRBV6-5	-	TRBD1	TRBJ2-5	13	CASSHPGGETQYF	TGTGCCAGCAGCCACCCAGGGGGCGAGACCCAGTACTTC
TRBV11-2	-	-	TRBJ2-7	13	CASSHRQYYEQYF	TGTGCCAGCAGCCACCGTCAGTACTACGAGCAGTACTTC
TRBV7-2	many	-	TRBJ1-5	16	CASSPPGPKGSQPQHF	TGTGCCAGCAGCCCCCCAGGACCGAAGGGTAGTCAGCCCCAGCATTTT
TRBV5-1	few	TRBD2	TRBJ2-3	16	CASSSSGSSLKDTQYF	TGCGCCAGCAGCTCTAGCGGGAGCTCACTCAAAGATACGCAGTATTTT
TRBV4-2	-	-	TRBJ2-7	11	CASSHQDEQYF	TGTGCCAGCAGCCATCAGGACGAGCAGTACTTC
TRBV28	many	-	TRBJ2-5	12	CASSLSDETQYF	TGTGCCAGCAGTTTAAGTGACGAGACCCAGTACTTC
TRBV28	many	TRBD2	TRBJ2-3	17	CASSLPPGAGTTDTQYF	TGTGCCAGCAGTTTGCCCCCAGGAGCGGGGACCACAGATACGCAGTATTTT
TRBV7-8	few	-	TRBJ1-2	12	CASSLAGRGYTF	TGTGCCAGCAGCTTAGCTGGCCGGGGCTACACCTTC
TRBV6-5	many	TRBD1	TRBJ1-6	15	CASSYQDRGRSPLHF	TGTGCCAGCAGTTACCAGGACAGGGGAAGGTCACCCCTCCACTTT
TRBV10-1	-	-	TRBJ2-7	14	CASSPERGAYEQYF	TGCGCCAGCAGCCCAGAAAGGGGGGCCTACGAGCAGTACTTC
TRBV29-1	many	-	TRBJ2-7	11	CSAGETYEQYF	TGCAGCGCCGGGGAAACCTACGAGCAGTACTTC
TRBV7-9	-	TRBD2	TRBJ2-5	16	CASSLGRLAAQETQYF	TGTGCCAGCAGCTTAGGGAGACTAGCGGCTCAAGAGACCCAGTACTTC
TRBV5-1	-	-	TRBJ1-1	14	CASSLQPGSTEAFF	TGCGCCAGCAGCTTGCAACCCGGGAGCACTGAAGCTTTCTTT
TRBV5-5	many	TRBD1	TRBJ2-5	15	CASSIRDRTQETQYF	TGTGCCAGCAGCATAAGGGACAGAACACAAGAGACCCAGTACTTC
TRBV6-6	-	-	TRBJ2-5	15	CASSYSQEWEETQYF	TGTGCCAGCAGTTACTCGCAGGAATGGGAAGAGACCCAGTACTTC
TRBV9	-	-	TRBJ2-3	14	CASSMATRTDTQYF	TGTGCCAGCAGCATGGCGACCCGCACAGATACGCAGTATTTT
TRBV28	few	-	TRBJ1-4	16	CASSSWTGGRDEKLFF	TGTGCCAGCAGTTCCTGGACGGGCGGGCGGGATGAAAAACTGTTTTTT
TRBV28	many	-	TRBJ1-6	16	CASRPTGSSYNSPLHF	TGTGCCAGCAGGCCCACGGGGAGCTCCTATAATTCACCCCTCCACTTT
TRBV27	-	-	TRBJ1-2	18	CASSLFGSRRGPLYGYTF	TGTGCCAGCAGTTTATTTGGGTCGCGACGGGGCCCACTCTATGGCTACACCTTC
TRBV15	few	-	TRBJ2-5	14	CATSRDGGSSEQYF	TGTGCCACCAGCAGAGATGGGGGTAGCAGTGAGCAGTACTTC
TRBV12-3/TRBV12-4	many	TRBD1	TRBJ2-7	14	CASSPTGSSYEQYF	TGTGCCAGCAGTCCGACAGGGAGCTCCTACGAGCAGTACTTC
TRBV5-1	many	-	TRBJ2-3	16	CASSLAEGGSTDTQYF	TGCGCCAGCAGCTTGGCCGAGGGGGGTTCCACAGATACGCAGTATTTT
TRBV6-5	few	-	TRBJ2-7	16	CASSYLGGGGTYEQYF	TGTGCCAGCAGTTACCTAGGTGGAGGAGGAACCTACGAGCAGTACTTC
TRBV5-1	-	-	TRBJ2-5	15	CASSLGPGSQETQYF	TGCGCCAGCAGCTTGGGGCCAGGGTCACAAGAGACCCAGTACTTC
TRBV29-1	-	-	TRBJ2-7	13	CSVTYGSSYEQYF	TGCAGCGTTACCTACGGGAGCTCCTACGAGCAGTACTTC
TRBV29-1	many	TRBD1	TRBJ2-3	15	CSVEDPTGVTDTQYF	TGCAGCGTTGAAGACCCGACAGGGGTCACAGATACGCAGTATTTT